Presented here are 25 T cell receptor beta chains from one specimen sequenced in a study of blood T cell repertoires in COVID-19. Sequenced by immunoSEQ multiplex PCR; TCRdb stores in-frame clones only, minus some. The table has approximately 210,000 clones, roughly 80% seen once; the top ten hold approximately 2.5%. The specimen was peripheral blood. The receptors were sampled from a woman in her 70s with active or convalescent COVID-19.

The DNA of the CDR3 is TGTGCCATCAGTGGGGCTTCAGCTAACTATGGCTACACCTTC. Encoded protein: CAISGASANYGYTF. This chain joins TRBV10-3 and TRBJ1-2; D gene ambiguous. The CDR3 totals 14 residues. The V end lost 4 bases, the J end lost 0 bases, and 9 bases lay between the germline ends. Germline CDR1 is ENHRY and CDR2 is SYGVKD.

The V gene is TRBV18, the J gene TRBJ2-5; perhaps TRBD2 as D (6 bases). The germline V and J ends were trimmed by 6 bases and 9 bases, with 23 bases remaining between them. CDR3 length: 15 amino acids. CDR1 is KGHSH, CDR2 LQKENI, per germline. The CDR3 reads CASSPMRGRITPQYF. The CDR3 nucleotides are TGTGCCAGCTCCCCAATGCGGGGCCGCATTACCCCCCAGTACTTC.

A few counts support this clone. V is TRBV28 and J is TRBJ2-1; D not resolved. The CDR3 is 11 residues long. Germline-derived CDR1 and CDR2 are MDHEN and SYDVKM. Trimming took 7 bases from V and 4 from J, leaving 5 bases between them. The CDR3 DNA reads TGTGCCAGCAATCTATACAATGAGCAGTTCTTC. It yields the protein CASNLYNEQFF.

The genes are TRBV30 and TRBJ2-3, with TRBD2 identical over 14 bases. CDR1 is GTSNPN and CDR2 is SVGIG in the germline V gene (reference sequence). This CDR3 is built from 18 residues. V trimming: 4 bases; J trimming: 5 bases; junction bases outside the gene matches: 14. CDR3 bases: TGTGCCTGGACCTCCGGGGCGACTAGCGGGGGGGCCGGAGATACGCAGTATTTT. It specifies CAWTSGATSGGAGDTQYF.

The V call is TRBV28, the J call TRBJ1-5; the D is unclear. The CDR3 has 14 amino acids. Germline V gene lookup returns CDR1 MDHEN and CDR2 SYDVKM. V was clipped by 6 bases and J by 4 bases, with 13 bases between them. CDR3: CASRGDTENQPQHF. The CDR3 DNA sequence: TGTGCCAGCAGGGGCGACACAGAAAATCAGCCCCAGCATTTT. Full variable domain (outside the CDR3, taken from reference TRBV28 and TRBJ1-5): DVKVTQSSRYLVKRTGEKVFLECVQDMDHENMFWYRQDPGLGLRLIYFSYDVKMKEKGDIPEGYSVSREKKERFSLILESASTNQTSMYLCASRGDTENQPQHFGDGTRLSIL.

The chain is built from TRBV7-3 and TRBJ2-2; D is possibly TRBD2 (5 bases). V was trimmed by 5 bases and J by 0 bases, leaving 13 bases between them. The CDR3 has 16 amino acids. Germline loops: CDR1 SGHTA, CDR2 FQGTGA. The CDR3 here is CASSPLRVSNTGELFF. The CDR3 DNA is TGTGCCAGCAGCCCCCTGAGGGTATCGAACACCGGGGAGCTGTTTTTT.

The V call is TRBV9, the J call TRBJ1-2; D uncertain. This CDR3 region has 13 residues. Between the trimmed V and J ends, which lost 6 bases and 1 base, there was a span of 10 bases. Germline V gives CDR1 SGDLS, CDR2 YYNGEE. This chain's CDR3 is CASTSQHNYGYTF. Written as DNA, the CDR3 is TGTGCCAGCACCTCACAACATAACTATGGCTACACCTTC.

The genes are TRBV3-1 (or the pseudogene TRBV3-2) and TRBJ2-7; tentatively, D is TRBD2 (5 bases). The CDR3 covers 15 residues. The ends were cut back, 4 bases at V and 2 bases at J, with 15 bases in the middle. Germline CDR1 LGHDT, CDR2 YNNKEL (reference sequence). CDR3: CASSPGIPRPYEQYF. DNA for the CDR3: TGTGCCAGCAGCCCCGGGATTCCAAGGCCCTACGAGCAGTACTTC.

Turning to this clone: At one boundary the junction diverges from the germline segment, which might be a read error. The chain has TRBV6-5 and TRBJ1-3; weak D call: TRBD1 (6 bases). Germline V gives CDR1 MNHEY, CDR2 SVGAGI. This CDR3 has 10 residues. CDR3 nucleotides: TGTGCCATCGAACGGACAGTGGAACATTTT. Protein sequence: CAIERTVEHF.

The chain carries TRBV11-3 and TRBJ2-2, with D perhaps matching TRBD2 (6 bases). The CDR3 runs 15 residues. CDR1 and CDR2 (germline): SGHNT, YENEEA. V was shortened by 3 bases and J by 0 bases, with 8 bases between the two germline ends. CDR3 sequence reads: CASSFGGTNTGELFF. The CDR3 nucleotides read TGTGCCAGCAGCTTCGGCGGGACGAACACCGGGGAGCTGTTTTTT.

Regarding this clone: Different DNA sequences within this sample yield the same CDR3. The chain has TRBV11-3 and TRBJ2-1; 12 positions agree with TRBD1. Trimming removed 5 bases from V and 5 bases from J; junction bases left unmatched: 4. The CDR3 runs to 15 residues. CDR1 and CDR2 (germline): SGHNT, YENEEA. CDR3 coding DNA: TGTGCCAGCAGCAAGGGACAGGGGGCCCACAATGAGCAGTTCTTC. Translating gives CASSKGQGAHNEQFF.

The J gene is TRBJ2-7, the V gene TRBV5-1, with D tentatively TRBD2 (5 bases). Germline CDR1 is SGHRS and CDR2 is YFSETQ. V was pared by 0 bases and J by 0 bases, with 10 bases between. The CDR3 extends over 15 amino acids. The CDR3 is CASSLASTSSYEQYF. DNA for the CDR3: TGCGCCAGCAGCTTGGCATCTACTAGCTCCTACGAGCAGTACTTC.

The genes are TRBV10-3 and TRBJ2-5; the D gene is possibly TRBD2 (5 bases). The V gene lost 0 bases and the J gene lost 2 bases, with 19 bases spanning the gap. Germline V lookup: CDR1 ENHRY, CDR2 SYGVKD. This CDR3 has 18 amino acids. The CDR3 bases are TGTGCCATCAGTGAGTCGAAACCTGAGCGGTACTTTCAAGAGACCCAGTACTTC. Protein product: CAISESKPERYFQETQYF.

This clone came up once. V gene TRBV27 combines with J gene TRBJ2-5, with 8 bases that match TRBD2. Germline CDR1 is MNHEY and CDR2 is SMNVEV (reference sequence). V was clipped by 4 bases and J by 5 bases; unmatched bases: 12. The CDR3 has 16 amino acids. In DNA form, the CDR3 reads TGTGCCAGCAGTTCCTACGGGGGGGGGCATACGGAGACCCAGTACTTC. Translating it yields CASSSYGGGHTETQYF.

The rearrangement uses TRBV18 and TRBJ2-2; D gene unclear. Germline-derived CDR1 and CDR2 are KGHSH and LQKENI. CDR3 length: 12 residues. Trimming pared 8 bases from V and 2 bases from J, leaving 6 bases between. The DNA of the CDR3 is TGTGCCAGCCCGCGCAACACCGGGGAGCTGTTTTTT. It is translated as CASPRNTGELFF.

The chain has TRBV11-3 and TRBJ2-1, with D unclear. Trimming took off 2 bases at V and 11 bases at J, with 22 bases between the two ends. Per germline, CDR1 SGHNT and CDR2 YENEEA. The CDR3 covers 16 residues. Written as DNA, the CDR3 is TGTGCCAGCAGCTTAAAAGTCAGGCTCTCCACCAAGAAGCAGTTCTTC. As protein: CASSLKVRLSTKKQFF.

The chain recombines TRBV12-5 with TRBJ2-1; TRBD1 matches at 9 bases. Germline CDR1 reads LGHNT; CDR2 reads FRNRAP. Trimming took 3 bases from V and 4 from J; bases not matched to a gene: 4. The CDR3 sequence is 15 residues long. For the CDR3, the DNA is TGTGCTAGTGGTTTTTGGGGACAGGGTTACAATGAGCAGTTCTTC. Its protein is CASGFWGQGYNEQFF.

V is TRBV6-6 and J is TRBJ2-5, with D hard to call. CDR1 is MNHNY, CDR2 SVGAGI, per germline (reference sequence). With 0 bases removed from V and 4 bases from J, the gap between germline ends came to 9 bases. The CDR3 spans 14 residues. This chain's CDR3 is CASSYSGPTETQYF. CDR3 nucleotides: TGTGCCAGCAGTTACTCGGGCCCCACAGAGACCCAGTACTTC.

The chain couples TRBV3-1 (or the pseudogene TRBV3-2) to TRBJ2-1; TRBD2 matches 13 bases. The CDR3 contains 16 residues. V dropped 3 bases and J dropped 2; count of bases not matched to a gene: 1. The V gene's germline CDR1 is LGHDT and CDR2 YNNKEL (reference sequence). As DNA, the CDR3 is TGTGCCAGCAGCCATGGGACTAGCGGGGCCTACAATGAGCAGTTCTTC. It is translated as CASSHGTSGAYNEQFF.

The CDR3 protein is CASSSNYEQYF. CDR3 sequence (DNA): TGCGCCAGCAGCTCCAACTACGAGCAGTACTTC. V and J are TRBV5-1 and TRBJ2-7; D is ambiguous. V was clipped by 3 bases and J by 3 bases, with 4 bases between them. The CDR3 runs to 11 residues. CDR1 is SGHRS and CDR2 is YFSETQ in the germline V gene.

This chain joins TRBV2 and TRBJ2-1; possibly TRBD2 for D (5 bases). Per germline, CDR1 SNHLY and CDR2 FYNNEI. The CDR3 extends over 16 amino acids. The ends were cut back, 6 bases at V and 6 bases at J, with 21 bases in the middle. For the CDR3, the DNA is TGTGCCAGCAGGAGGGAGACTTCCACTAGGTCCAATGAGCAGTTCTTC. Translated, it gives CASRRETSTRSNEQFF.

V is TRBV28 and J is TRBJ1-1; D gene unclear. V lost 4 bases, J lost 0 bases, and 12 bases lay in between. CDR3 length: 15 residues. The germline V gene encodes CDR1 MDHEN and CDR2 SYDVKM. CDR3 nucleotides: TGTGCCAGCAGTTCCCCTCGGTCCCTGAACACTGAAGCTTTCTTT. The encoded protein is CASSSPRSLNTEAFF.

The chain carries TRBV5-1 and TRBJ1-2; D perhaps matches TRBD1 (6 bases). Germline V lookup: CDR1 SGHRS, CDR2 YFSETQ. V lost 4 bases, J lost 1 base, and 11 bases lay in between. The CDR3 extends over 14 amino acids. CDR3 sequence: CASSNRADNYGYTF. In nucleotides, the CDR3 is TGCGCCAGCAGCAACAGGGCTGATAACTATGGCTACACCTTC.

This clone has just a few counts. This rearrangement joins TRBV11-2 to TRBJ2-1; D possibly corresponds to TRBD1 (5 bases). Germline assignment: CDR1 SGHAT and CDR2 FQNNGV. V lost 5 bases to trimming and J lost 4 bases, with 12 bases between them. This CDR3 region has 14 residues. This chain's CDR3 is CASSLLTEYNEQFF. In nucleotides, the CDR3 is TGTGCCAGCAGCCTCTTGACAGAGTACAATGAGCAGTTCTTC.

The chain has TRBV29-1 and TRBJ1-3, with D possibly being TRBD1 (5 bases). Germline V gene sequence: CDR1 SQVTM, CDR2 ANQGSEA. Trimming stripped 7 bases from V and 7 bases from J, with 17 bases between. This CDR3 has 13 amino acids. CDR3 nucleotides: TGCAGCGCTGCTCAGAGTAGGGGCAACACCATATATTTT. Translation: CSAAQSRGNTIYF.